The TCR beta chain under discussion was sequenced for a study of OX40 agonist ivuxolimab in advanced cancers. Study-wide context: The dose-escalation cohort was roughly 83% male, with a mean age of about 58 years, ranging about 23 to 80. Three partial responders included one hepatocellular carcinoma patient and two cutaneous melanoma patients.

Measured with immunoSEQ multiplex PCR; TCRdb has only the in-frame clones, and not every one. Here the sample spans about 34,000 clones, 92% being singletons. Study-level points and caveats: Among expanded peripheral T cells, antigen specificity went undetermined.

On this clone itself: The antigen remains undetermined.

In germline, CDR1 is MDHEN, CDR2 SYDVKM. V lost 6 bases and J lost 9; bases outside the gene matches: 14. CDR3 length: 16 amino acids. Collection of blood occurred at baseline, at cycle 4 day 1, and at cycle 7 day 1. This sequence originates from an adult with an advanced solid tumor such as melanoma, head and neck, liver or kidney cancer. The gene calls are TRBV28 and TRBJ2-7; 13 bases line up with TRBD2. Sequenced here: CD4+ or CD8+ T cells sorted from blood, sampled in a trial of the OX40 agonist ivuxolimab. The CDR3 DNA sequence: TGTGCCAGCAGGGCCGAGGGACTAGCGGGAAATGCTGGGCAGTACTTC. This encodes CASRAEGLAGNAGQYF.